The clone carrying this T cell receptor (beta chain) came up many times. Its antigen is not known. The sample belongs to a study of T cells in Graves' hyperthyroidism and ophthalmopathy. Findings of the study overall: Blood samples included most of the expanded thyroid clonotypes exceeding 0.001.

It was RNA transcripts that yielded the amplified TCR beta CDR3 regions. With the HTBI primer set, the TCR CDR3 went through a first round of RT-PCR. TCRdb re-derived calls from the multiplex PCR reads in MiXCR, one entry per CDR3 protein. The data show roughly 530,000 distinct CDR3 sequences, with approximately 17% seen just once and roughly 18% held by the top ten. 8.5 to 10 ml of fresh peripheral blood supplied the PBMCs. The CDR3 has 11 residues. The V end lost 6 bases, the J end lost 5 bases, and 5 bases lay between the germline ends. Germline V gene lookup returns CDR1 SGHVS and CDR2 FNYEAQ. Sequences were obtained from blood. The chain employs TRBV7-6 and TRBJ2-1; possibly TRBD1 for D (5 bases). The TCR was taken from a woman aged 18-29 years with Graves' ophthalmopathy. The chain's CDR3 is CASRQDNEQFF. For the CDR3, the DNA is TGTGCCAGCAGACAGGACAATGAGCAGTTCTTC.